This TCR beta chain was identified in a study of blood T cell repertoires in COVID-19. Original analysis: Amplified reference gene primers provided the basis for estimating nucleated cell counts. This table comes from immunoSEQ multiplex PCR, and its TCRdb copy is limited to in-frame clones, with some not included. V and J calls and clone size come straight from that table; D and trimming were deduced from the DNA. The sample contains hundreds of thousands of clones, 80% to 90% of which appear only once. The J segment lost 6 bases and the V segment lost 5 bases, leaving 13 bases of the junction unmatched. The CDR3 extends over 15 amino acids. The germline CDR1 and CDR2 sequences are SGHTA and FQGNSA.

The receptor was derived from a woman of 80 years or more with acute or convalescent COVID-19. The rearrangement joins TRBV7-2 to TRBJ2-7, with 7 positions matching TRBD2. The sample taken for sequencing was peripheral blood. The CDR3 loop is CASSPRGGEGIEQYF. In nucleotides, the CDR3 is TGTGCCAGCAGCCCTAGGGGAGGGGAGGGAATCGAGCAGTACTTC.